Listed below are T cell receptor beta chains from one sample, sequenced in a study of CD8 T cells in Susac syndrome. TCRdb called the immunoSEQ multiplex PCR reads again in MiXCR, with one record for every CDR3 protein. Among about 210,000 distinct CDR3 sequences, around 96% were seen once, and the ten largest hold 0.095%. The sequencing input was CD4+ T cells from PBMCs. These receptors originate from a human donor with multiple sclerosis. The conserved cysteine and the conserved F or W are not part of the CDR3 here. The size field is filled for only some rows; it gives once, few, many or a size class.

abundance | v_gene | CDR3aa
- | TRBV29-1 | SAARDGRGDYGYT
- | TRBV4-1 | ASSQDPGTSVREQF
- | TRBV30 | AWRGANKGEQF
- | TRBV5-1 | ASSFEGAQEQY
- | TRBV20-1 | SALRPPQETQY
once | TRBV28 | ASADRGISYEQY
- | TRBV29-1 | SGQGIGLKTEAF
- | TRBV11-1 | ASSLASAGYFLQF
- | TRBV29-1 | SVKTGGNEQF
- | TRBV27 | ASSLPGRVDQY
- | TRBV5-4 | ASNIQGNQETQY
- | TRBV5-1 | ASSPGGGVGYT
- | TRBV2 | ASSEALLGLEQF
- | TRBV10-3 | AIGGRYQTDTQY
- | TRBV5-4 | ASSLAGGEYYGYT
- | TRBV2 | ASSEGGGKNTGELF
once | TRBV25-1 | ASSGAGGASKAF
- | TRBV30 | AWTSGFGELF
- | TRBV27 | ASAEGEDTGELF
- | TRBV6-1 | ASRTALAGLLYNEQF
- | TRBV3-1 | ASSQVIKETQY
- | TRBV29-1 | SVDITGAGVRGTTDTQY
- | TRBV20-1 | SARPIDTQY
- | TRBV7-3 | ASSPPNNEQF
- | TRBV7-9 | ASSVLSQGNEQY
- | TRBV28 | ASSLVPGTTEAF
- | TRBV29-1 | SASGDGYT
- | TRBV12-3/TRBV12-4 | ATSFDRGEQY
- | TRBV9 | ASSPRNPAGEQY
few | TRBV3-1 | ASSRDRGGYT
- | TRBV20-1 | SARRGGRAGEQY
- | TRBV20-1 | SAHPTSGSFHEQF
- | TRBV20-1 | SAATGGAYEQY
- | TRBV29-1 | SVVRDRGYEQY
once | TRBV5-5 | ASSLLDYNEQF
- | TRBV12-3/TRBV12-4 | ASSLRDFAAQPQH
- | TRBV3-1 | ASSQSTHQPQH